Below are 8 T cell receptor beta chains sequenced from a single sample in a study of cytomegalovirus exposure and HLA in healthy donors. The PCR made use of 60 Vbeta and 13 Jbeta primers. Clones were sequenced by immunoSEQ multiplex PCR, and TCRdb holds only the in-frame ones, with some missing. Counted here are some 130,000 clones, 82% occurring once; the ten biggest clones make up about 10%. Sequenced: PBMCs. The origin of the receptors is a male donor in good health and CMV-seropositive.

The chain joins TRBV4-2 to TRBJ2-5, with D possibly matching TRBD2 (6 bases). CDR1 is LGHNA and CDR2 is YNFKEQ in the germline V gene. The CDR3 is 15 amino acids. V was clipped by 1 base and J by 5 bases, with 14 bases between them. CDR3 sequence: CASSQGTGARETQYF. The CDR3 nucleotides are TGTGCCAGCAGCCAAGGCACGGGAGCGAGGGAGACCCAGTACTTC.

As concerns this clone: The junction does not match germline at one end; this may be a read error. This CDR3 reads CASSLTAGDTGELLF. The DNA for the CDR3 is TGCGCCAGCAGCTTAACGGCGGGAGATACCGGGGAGCTGCTTTTT. The chain employs TRBV5-1 and TRBJ2-2, with TRBD2 matching over 7 bases. The CDR3 is made up of 15 amino acids. Germline V gives CDR1 SGHRS, CDR2 YFSETQ.

The V call is TRBV29-1, the J call TRBJ1-1; TRBD1 is a possible D gene (6 bases). Germline lookup yields CDR1 SQVTM and CDR2 ANQGSEA. The CDR3 is 13 amino acids. With 4 bases removed from V and 0 bases from J, the gap between germline ends came to 9 bases. CDR3 sequence reads: CSVGHRVNTEAFF. For the CDR3, the DNA is TGCAGCGTTGGCCACAGGGTGAACACTGAAGCTTTCTTT.

The rearrangement links TRBV5-4 to TRBJ2-7; 8 bases fit TRBD2. The J segment lost 6 bases and the V segment lost 3 bases, leaving 8 bases of the junction unmatched. CDR1 and CDR2 (germline): SGHNT, YYREEE (reference sequence). The CDR3 sequence is 14 residues long. The CDR3 DNA sequence: TGTGCCAGCAGCTCGGGACTAGAGCGAGGCGAGCAGTACTTC. Protein product: CASSSGLERGEQYF.

This chain joins TRBV27 and TRBJ2-3; 14 nucleotides match TRBD2. Germline trimming cut 4 bases from V and 5 bases from J; bases unmatched to any gene: 2. Germline V lookup: CDR1 MNHEY, CDR2 SMNVEV (reference sequence). There are 15 residues in the CDR3. CDR3 bases: TGTGCCAGCAGTTCGGGACTAGCGGGAGTAGATACGCAGTATTTT. Translation: CASSSGLAGVDTQYF.

This clone was recorded once. The chain links TRBV7-2 to TRBJ2-5, with D possibly being TRBD2 (6 bases). The J call may be mistaken, given a closer DNA end match to TRBJ2-7. Germline V CDR1 and CDR2: SGHTA, FQGNSA. The CDR3 has 15 residues. CDR3 in DNA: TGTGCCAGCAGCTTAGAAGGGGCCGGGGGTTACGAGCAGTACTTC. Its translation: CASSLEGAGGYEQYF.

The J gene is TRBJ2-7, the V gene TRBV7-9; TRBD1 is a possible D gene (5 bases). This CDR3 is 13 amino acids long. Germline V gene sequence: CDR1 SEHNR, CDR2 FQNEAQ (reference sequence). V was clipped by 7 bases and J by 3 bases, with 13 bases between them. As DNA, the CDR3 is TGTGCCAGCATGGGCAGGGTCCACTACGAGCAGTACTTC. This codes for CASMGRVHYEQYF.

The rearrangement uses TRBV5-4 and TRBJ2-1; 7 bases are shared with TRBD1. This CDR3 has 15 amino acids. The V and J ends lost 2 bases and 2 bases, in that order; junction bases with no gene match: 4. Germline V gene data show CDR1 as SGHNT and CDR2 as YYREEE (reference sequence). The CDR3, as DNA: TGTGCCAGCAGCTTTTGGGGACAGCCCTACAATGAGCAGTTCTTC. This codes for CASSFWGQPYNEQFF.